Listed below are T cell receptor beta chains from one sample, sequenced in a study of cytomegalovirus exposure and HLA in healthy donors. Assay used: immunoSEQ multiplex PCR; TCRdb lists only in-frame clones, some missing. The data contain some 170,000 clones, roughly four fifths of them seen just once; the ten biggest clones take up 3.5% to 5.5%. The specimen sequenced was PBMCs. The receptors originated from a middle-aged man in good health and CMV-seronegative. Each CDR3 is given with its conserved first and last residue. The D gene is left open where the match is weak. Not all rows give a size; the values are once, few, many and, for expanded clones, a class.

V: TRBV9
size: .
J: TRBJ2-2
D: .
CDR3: CASSVSAGQPLNTGELFF
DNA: TGTGCCAGCAGCGTATCCGCGGGACAGCCCTTGAACACCGGGGAGCTGTTTTTT

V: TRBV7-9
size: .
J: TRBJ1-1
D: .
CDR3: CASSLVTGLSEAFF
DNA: TGTGCCAGCAGCTTAGTAACGGGTCTCTCTGAAGCTTTCTTT

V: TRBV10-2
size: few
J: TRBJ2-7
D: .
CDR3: CASTQLTGVLSNEQYF
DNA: TGCGCCAGCACCCAACTAACGGGGGTACTAAGCAACGAGCAGTACTTC

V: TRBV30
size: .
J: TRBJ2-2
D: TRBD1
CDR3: CAWSTQGHGELFF
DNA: TGTGCCTGGTCCACACAGGGGCACGGGGAGCTGTTTTTT

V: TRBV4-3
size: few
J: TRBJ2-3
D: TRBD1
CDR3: CASSTTSGGAPDTQYF
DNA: TGCGCCAGCAGCACTACGTCAGGGGGTGCACCTGATACGCAGTATTTT

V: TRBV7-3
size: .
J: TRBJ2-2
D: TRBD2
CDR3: CASRTSGRRTGELFF
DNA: TGTGCCAGCAGGACTAGCGGGAGAAGGACCGGGGAGCTGTTTTTT

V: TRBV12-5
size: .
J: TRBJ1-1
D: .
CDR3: CASGLPTGGRTEAFF
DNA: TGTGCTAGTGGTTTGCCAACCGGGGGGAGAACTGAAGCTTTCTTT

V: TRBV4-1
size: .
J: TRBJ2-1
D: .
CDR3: CASSAGETPSYNEQFF
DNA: TGCGCCAGCAGCGCCGGGGAGACTCCCTCCTACAATGAGCAGTTCTTC

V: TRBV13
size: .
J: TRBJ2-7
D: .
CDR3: CASSFRAGAYEQYF
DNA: TGTGCCAGCAGCTTCCGGGCGGGCGCCTACGAGCAGTACTTC

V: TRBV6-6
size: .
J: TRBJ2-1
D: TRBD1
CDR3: CASSRDRVVGNEQFF
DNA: TGTGCCAGCAGTCGGGACAGGGTTGTAGGGAATGAGCAGTTCTTC

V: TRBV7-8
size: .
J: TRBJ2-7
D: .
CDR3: CASSLQETSYEQYF
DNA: TGTGCCAGCAGCTTACAGGAAACCTCCTACGAGCAGTACTTC

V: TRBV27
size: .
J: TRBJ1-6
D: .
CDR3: CASSPNYNSPLHF
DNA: TGTGCCAGCAGCCCCAACTATAATTCACCCCTCCACTTT

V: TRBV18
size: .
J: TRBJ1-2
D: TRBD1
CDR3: CASSTGDRTNYGYTF
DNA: TGTGCCAGCTCGACTGGGGACAGAACTAACTATGGCTACACCTTC

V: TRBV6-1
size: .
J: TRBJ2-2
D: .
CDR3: CASSDSGTRFTGELFF
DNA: TGTGCCAGCAGTGATTCCGGGACACGTTTCACCGGGGAGCTGTTTTTT

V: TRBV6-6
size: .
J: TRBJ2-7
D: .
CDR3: CASSFDRTYEQYF
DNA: TGTGCCAGCAGTTTTGACAGAACCTACGAGCAGTACTTC

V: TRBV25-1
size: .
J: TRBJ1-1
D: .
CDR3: CASSELSGAFF
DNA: TGTGCCAGCAGTGAATTGTCCGGAGCTTTCTTT

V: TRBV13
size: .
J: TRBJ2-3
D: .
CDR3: CASSFGGTDTQYF
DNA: TGTGCCAGCAGCTTCGGGGGCACAGATACGCAGTATTTT

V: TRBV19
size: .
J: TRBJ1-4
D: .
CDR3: CASSPYGGGEKLFF
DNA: TGTGCCAGTAGTCCCTATGGGGGGGGTGAAAAACTGTTTTTT

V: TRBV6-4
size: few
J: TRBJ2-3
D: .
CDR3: CASSEQAADTQYF
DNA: TGTGCCAGCAGTGAGCAAGCCGCAGATACGCAGTATTTT

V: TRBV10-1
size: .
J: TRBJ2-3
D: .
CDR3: CASSYRVGGYTQYF
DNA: TGCGCCAGCAGTTACAGGGTTGGTGGGTATACGCAGTATTTT

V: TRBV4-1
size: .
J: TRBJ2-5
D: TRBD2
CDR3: CASSLEPGLAGAHGIDF
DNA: TGCGCCAGCAGCCTGGAGCCCGGACTAGCGGGGGCCCACGGTATTGACTTC

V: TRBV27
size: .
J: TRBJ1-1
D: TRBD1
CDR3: CASSLDRGQYTEAFF
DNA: TGTGCCAGCAGTTTAGACAGGGGGCAGTACACTGAAGCTTTCTTT

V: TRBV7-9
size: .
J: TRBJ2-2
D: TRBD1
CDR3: CASSLVPGQPLTGELFF
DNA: TGTGCCAGCAGCTTAGTGCCGGGACAGCCTCTCACCGGGGAGCTGTTTTTT

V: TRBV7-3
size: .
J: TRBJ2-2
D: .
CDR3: CASSTGHNTGELFF
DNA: TGTGCCAGCAGCACCGGACATAACACCGGGGAGCTGTTTTTT

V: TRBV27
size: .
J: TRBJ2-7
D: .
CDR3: CASSSNQARSSYEQYF
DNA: TGTGCCAGCAGTTCGAACCAAGCTAGGAGCTCCTACGAGCAGTACTTC

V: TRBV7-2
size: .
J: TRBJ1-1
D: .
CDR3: CASSSPVRDGAFF
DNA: TGTGCCAGCAGCTCCCCGGTGAGGGATGGGGCTTTCTTT

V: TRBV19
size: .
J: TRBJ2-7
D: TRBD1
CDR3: CASSMETGDRRSYEQYF
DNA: TGTGCCAGTAGTATGGAGACAGGGGACAGGCGATCCTACGAGCAGTACTTC

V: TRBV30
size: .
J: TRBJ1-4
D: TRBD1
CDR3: CAWRQGVEKLFF
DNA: TGTGCCTGGAGACAGGGGGTTGAAAAACTGTTTTTT

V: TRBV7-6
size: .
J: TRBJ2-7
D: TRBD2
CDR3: CASSPAGDYEQYF
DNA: TGTGCCAGCAGCCCAGCGGGAGACTACGAGCAGTACTTC

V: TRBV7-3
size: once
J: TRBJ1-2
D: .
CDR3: CSGLKRPGNYGYTF
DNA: TGTTCGGGACTTAAAAGACCAGGTAACTATGGCTACACCTTC

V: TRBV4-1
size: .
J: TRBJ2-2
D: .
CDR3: CASSPPAPRTGELFF
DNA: TGCGCCAGCAGCCCCCCTGCCCCGAGGACCGGGGAGCTGTTTTTT